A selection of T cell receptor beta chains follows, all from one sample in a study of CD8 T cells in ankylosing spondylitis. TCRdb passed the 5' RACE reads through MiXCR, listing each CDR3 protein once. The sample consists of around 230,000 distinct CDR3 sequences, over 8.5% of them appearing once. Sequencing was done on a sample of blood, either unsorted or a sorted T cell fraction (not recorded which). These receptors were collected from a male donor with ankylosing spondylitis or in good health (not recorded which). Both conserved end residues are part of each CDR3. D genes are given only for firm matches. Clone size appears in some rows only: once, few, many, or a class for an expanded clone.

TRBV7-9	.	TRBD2	CASSLPGTSGRGEQFF
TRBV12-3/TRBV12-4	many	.	CASSFGRDNEQFF
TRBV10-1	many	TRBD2	CASSEEGTSSYNEQFF
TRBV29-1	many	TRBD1	CSVQPGGHGYTF
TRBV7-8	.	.	CASSLHLIGENTEAFF
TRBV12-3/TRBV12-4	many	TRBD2	CASSSVSRGVGEQFF
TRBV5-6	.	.	CASSLDEGSWELFF
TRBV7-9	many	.	CASSNPLRPDEQFF
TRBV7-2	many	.	CASSGVLISNQPQHF
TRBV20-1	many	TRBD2	CSASWTSTPGVQYF
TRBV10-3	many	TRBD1	CAARDSGHNEQFF
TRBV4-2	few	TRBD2	CASSQGTSGGTIETQYF
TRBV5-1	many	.	CASSLGDTSNSPLHF
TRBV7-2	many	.	CASSFPPGTQYF
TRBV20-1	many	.	CSARWLSGDEKLFF
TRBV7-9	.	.	CASSQRTAKAFF
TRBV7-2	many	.	CASSFQGGSSGNTIYF
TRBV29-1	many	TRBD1	CSATGAWDTEAFF
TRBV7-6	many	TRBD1	CASSFPTGSIGRNQETQYF